This is a list of T cell receptor beta chains from one sample in a study of blood T cell repertoires in COVID-19. The method was immunoSEQ multiplex PCR; TCRdb's version includes in-frame clones alone and lacks a portion of them. The sample consists of fewer than 250,000 clones, around 86% of them appearing once. Sequencing was done on a sample of PBMCs or T cells enriched from blood (not recorded which). The receptors shown here come from a man aged 30 to 39 in a cohort exposed to, infected with or recovered from COVID-19 (not recorded which). The CDR3 runs from the conserved cysteine through the conserved F or W. The D gene is left open where the match is weak. A row's size may be missing; if present it is once, few, many or a size class.

J	V	D	size	CDR3	DNA
TRBJ1-1	TRBV12-3/TRBV12-4	TRBD1	-	CASRADRDTEAFF	TGTGCCAGCAGGGCTGACAGGGACACTGAAGCTTTCTTT
TRBJ2-3	TRBV7-9	-	-	CASSPWGHKVEDTQYF	TGTGCCAGCAGCCCGTGGGGACATAAGGTGGAAGATACGCAGTATTTT
TRBJ1-2	TRBV11-2	TRBD1	-	CASSSDRGKNYGYTF	TGTGCCAGCAGCTCGGACAGGGGGAAAAACTATGGCTACACCTTC
TRBJ2-1	TRBV7-8	TRBD1	-	CASSRDRTGYNEQFF	TGTGCCAGCAGCCGAGACCGGACAGGATACAATGAGCAGTTCTTC
TRBJ2-1	TRBV7-3	TRBD1	-	CASSSRGQVAYNEQFF	TGTGCCAGCAGCTCTAGGGGACAGGTAGCTTACAATGAGCAGTTCTTC
TRBJ2-7	TRBV6-2/TRBV6-3	TRBD2	-	CASSYSTNLAGEGYEQYF	TGTGCCAGCAGTTACTCGACCAATCTAGCGGGGGAGGGCTACGAGCAGTACTTC
TRBJ1-1	TRBV28	-	once	CASKGENTEAFF	TGTGCCAGCAAAGGGGAGAACACTGAAGCTTTCTTT
TRBJ2-7	TRBV6-5	-	medium-sized	CASSYGPDTYEQYF	TGTGCCAGCAGTTATGGGCCTGATACCTACGAGCAGTACTTC
TRBJ2-1	TRBV5-1	-	-	CASSLEQIYEQFF	TGCGCCAGCAGCTTGGAACAGATCTATGAGCAGTTCTTC
TRBJ2-1	TRBV16	TRBD1	-	CASSQSGTGVNEQFF	TGTGCCAGCAGCCAATCGGGGACAGGGGTAAATGAGCAGTTCTTC
TRBJ2-7	TRBV29-1	-	once	CSVEMPPGRYEQYF	TGCAGCGTTGAAATGCCTCCAGGGAGGTACGAGCAGTACTTC